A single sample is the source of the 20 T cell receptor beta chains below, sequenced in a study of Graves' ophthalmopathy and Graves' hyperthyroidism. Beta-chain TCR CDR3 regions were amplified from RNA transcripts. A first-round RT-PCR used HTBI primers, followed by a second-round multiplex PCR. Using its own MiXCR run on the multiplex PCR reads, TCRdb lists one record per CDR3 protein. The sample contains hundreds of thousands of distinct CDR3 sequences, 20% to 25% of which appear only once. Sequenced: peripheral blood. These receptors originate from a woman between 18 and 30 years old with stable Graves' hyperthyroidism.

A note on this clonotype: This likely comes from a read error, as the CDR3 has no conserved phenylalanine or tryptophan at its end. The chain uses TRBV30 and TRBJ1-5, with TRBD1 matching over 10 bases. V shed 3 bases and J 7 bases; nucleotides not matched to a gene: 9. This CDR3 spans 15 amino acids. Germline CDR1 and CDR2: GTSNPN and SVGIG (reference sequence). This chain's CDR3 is CAWSRDRGLGQPQHL. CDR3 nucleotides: TGTGCCTGGAGCAGGGACAGGGGATTGGGGCAGCCCCAGCATTTG.

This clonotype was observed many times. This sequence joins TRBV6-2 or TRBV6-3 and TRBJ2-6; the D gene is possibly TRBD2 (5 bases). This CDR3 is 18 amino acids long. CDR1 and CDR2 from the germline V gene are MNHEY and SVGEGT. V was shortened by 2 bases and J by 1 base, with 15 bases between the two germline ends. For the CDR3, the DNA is TGTGCCAGCAGTTACCACCGGGCCCGGAGGTCTGGGGCCAACGTCCTGACTTTC. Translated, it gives CASSYHRARRSGANVLTF.

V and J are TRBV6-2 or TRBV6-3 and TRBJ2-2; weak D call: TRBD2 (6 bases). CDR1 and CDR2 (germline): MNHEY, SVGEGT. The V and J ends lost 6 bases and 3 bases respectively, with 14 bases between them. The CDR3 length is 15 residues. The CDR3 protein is CASRPGSGYTGELFF. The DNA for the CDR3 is TGTGCCAGCAGACCAGGAAGCGGGTACACCGGGGAGCTGTTTTTT.

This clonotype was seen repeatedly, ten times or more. DNA of the CDR3: TGTGCCAGCAGTGGTGACAGGTTTCGCGAGCAGTACTTC. This encodes CASSGDRFREQYF. The chain joins TRBV2 to TRBJ2-7; tentative D call: TRBD1 (6 bases). Germline V CDR1 and CDR2: SNHLY, FYNNEI. V was cut by 4 bases and J by 6 bases, with 13 bases left in between. CDR3 size: 13 residues.

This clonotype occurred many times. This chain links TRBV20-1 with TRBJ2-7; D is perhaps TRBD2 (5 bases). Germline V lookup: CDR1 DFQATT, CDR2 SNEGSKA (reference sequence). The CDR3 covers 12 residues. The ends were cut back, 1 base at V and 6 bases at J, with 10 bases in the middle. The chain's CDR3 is CSARVRRFEQYF. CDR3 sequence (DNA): TGCAGTGCTAGAGTTCGGAGGTTCGAGCAGTACTTC.

CDR3: CAVLRGGAGGYTF. CDR3 nucleotide sequence: TGTGCCGTCCTCAGGGGGGGCGCGGGTGGCTACACCTTC. J is TRBJ1-2 and V is TRBV6-1; 7 bases line up with TRBD1. Germline CDR1 MNHNS, CDR2 SASEGT. Unmatched junction bases numbered 13, after V lost 11 bases and J lost 7 bases. The CDR3 is 13 residues long.

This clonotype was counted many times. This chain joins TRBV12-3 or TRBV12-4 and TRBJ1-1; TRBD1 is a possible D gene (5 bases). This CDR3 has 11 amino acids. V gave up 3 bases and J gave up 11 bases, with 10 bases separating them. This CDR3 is CASSFGDSAFF. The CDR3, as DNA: TGTGCCAGCAGTTTTGGGGACTCCGCTTTCTTT.

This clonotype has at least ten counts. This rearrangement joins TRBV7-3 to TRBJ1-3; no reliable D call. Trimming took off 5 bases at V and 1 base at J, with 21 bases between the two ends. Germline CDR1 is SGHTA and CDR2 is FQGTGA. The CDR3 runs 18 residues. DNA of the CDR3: TGTGCCAGCAGCGCCCAGCCCCCGGGCCGGACGTCTGGAAACACCATATATTTT. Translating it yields CASSAQPPGRTSGNTIYF.

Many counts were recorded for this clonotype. DNA for the CDR3: TGCAGTGTTTTTGGACAGGGGGAAGAGACCCAGTACTTC. It codes for CSVFGQGEETQYF. The chain uses TRBV20-1 and TRBJ2-5, with 10 bases lining up with TRBD1. J lost 3 bases, V lost 7 bases, and 5 bases had no gene match. Germline lookup yields CDR1 DFQATT and CDR2 SNEGSKA (reference sequence). This CDR3 spans 13 amino acids.

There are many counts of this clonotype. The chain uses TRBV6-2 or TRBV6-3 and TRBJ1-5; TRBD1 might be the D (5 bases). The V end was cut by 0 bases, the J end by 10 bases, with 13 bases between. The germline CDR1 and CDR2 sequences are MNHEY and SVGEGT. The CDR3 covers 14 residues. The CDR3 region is CASSYSATVFPQHF. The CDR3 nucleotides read TGTGCCAGCAGTTACTCGGCGACAGTGTTCCCCCAGCATTTT.

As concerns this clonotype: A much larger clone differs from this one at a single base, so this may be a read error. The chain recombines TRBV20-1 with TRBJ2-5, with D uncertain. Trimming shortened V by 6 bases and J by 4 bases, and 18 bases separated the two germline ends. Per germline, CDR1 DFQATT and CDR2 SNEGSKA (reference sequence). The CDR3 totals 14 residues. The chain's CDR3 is CSAQIVHTAETQYF. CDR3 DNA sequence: TGCAGTGCCCAAATCGTCCACACCGCAGAGACCCAGTACTTC.

CDR3 nucleotides: TGTGCCAGCCACCGGGACAGGGGACAATTTTATGGCTACACCTTC. It encodes CASHRDRGQFYGYTF. The gene calls are TRBV19 and TRBJ1-2; 10 positions agree with TRBD1. The CDR3 covers 15 residues. Germline assignment: CDR1 LNHDA and CDR2 SQIVND (reference sequence). The V and J ends lost 9 bases and 5 bases, in that order; junction bases with no gene match: 12.

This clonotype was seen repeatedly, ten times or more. The DNA for the CDR3 is TGTGCCAGCAGTTTCGGGGACTATGGCTACACCTTC. Amino acids: CASSFGDYGYTF. The chain carries TRBV12-3 or TRBV12-4 and TRBJ1-2; D uncertain. The CDR3 totals 12 residues. V lost 3 bases, J lost 3 bases, and 5 bases lay in between.

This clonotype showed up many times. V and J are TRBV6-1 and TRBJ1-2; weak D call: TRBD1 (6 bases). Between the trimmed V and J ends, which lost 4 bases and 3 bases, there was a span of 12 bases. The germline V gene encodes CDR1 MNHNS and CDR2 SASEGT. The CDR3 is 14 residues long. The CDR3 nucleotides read TGTGCCAGCAGTGGGCGGGGGGCAGACTATGGCTACACCTTC. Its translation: CASSGRGADYGYTF.

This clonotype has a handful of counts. CDR3 sequence reads: CASSSRRRKETQYF. As DNA, the CDR3 is TGTGCCAGCAGCTCCCGGAGAAGAAAAGAGACCCAGTACTTC. The chain links TRBV11-2 to TRBJ2-5; D uncertain. CDR1 and CDR2 from the germline V gene are SGHAT and FQNNGV. V was pared by 4 bases and J by 3 bases, with 12 bases between. This CDR3 spans 14 amino acids.

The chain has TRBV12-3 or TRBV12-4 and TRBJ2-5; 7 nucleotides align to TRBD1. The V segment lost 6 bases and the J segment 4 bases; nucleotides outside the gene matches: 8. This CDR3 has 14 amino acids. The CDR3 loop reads CASSQLTGRETQYF. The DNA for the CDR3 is TGTGCCAGCAGCCAATTGACAGGGCGAGAGACCCAGTACTTC.

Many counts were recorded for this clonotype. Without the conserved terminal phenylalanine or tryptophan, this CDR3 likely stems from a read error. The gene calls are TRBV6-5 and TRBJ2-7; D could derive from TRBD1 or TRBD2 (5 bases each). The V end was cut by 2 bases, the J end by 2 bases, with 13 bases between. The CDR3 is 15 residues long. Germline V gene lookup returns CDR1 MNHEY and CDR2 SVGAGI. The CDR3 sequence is CASSYRDGETYEQYL. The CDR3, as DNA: TGTGCCAGCAGTTACCGGGACGGCGAAACCTACGAGCAGTACCTC.

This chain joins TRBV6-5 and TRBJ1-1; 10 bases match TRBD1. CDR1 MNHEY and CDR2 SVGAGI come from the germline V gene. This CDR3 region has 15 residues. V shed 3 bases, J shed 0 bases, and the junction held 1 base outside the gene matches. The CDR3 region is CASSYGTGVNTEAFF. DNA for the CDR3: TGTGCCAGCAGTTATGGGACAGGGGTGAACACTGAAGCTTTCTTT.

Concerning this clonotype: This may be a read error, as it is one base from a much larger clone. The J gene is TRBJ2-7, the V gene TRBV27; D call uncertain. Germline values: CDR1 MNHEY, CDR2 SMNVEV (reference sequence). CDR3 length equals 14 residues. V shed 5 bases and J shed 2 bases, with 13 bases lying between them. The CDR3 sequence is CASSPKASPYEQYV. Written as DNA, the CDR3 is TGTGCCAGCAGTCCAAAAGCCAGTCCCTACGAGCAGTACGTC.

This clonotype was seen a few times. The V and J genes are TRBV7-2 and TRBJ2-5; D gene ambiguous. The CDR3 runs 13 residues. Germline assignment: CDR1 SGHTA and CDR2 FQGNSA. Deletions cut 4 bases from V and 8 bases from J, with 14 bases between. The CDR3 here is CASSSLWGATQYF. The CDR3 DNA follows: TGTGCCAGCAGCTCGCTTTGGGGTGCAACCCAGTACTTC.